This T cell receptor beta chain was recorded in a study of blood T cell repertoires in COVID-19. Study overall: COVID-19 samples collected from the United States, Italy and Spain covered acute and convalescent phases. Sources were T cells, B-cell-depleted T cells, or PBMCs; the material itself was cDNA or gDNA.

Per the study methods: Using reference gene primer amplification, nucleated cell counts were estimated. Assay: immunoSEQ multiplex PCR; the TCRdb copy retains only in-frame clones and omits some. V and J calls and clone size come straight from that table; D and trimming were deduced from the DNA. The table lists 250,000 to 350,000 clones, about 86% of them singletons. CDR1 and CDR2 (germline): MNHEY, SVGAGI. The ends were cut back, 0 bases at V and 5 bases at J, with 14 bases in the middle. The CDR3 extends over 16 amino acids. The sequencing sample was made of peripheral blood. The sequence came from a woman aged 50 to 60 with acute or convalescent COVID-19. This chain connects TRBV6-5 to TRBJ1-3; D not resolved. The CDR3 here is CASSYSSGSIRNTIYF. DNA for the CDR3: TGTGCCAGCAGTTACTCGAGCGGGTCCATACGAAACACCATATATTTT.